The sequence of this TCR beta chain was determined in a study of regulatory T cells in long-lasting Graves disease. The time point here: newly diagnosed GD, antithyroid drugs for less than 3 months. PBMC-derived RNA was used for the TCR library. Diagnosing Graves' disease relied on the American Thyroid Association guidelines. Points from the study as a whole: Whereas new patients shared 950 to 1,000 public clonotypes, persistent patients shared more, at a few thousand. With a small sample size, accuracy may have been reduced.

This clonotype has at least ten counts. Its cognate antigen is unknown. The germline CDR1 and CDR2 sequences are SGHNT and YYREEE (reference sequence). V lost 6 bases to trimming and J lost 3 bases; unmatched junction nucleotides: 7. The CDR3 is made up of 15 amino acids. Through Arm-PCR of CDR3 regions and iRepertoire HTBI primers, TCR beta libraries were built. Each CDR3 protein is one row after TCRdb ran MiXCR on the multiplex PCR reads. The sample records hundreds of thousands of distinct CDR3 sequences, over 15% being singletons. These data are also associated with another study on T cells in Graves' hyperthyroidism and ophthalmopathy.

The source of this sequence is a man aged 40-49 years with Graves disease. The sequenced sample was peripheral blood mononuclear cells (PBMCs), obtained at new diagnosis, from a patient treated with antithyroid drugs. The genes are TRBV5-4 and TRBJ2-3; 10 bases fit TRBD1. CDR3 loop: CASTHPGQGTDTQYF. DNA of the CDR3: TGTGCCAGCACCCACCCGGGACAGGGGACAGATACGCAGTATTTT.